This T cell receptor beta chain was profiled in a study of early T cells in non-severe SARS-CoV-2 infection. Study information: Sequenced material consisted of bulk RNA (from unsorted whole blood), and chains were unpaired. Study findings and constraints: Private and CD4 specificities were missed by VDJdb matching, which favored anti-spike CD8 responses.

The CDR3 consists of 16 residues. V shed 1 base and J 6 bases; nucleotides not matched to a gene: 8. Germline CDR1 KGHSH, CDR2 LQKENI. Unique molecular identifiers were affixed to single, distinct cDNA molecules. TCRdb redid the calling of the 5' RACE reads with MiXCR, one entry per CDR3 protein. The sample includes 55,000 to 80,000 distinct CDR3 sequences, roughly 9% of them seen just once. This clonotype has just a few counts. Its specificity is unknown. This sequence joins TRBV18 and TRBJ2-1, with 8 bases identical to TRBD2. The sequencing used whole blood, collected at baseline. The TCR comes from an adult who was a healthcare worker with PCR-confirmed SARS-CoV-2 infection or an uninfected control (not recorded which). CDR3 region: CASSPQRAGAGNEQFF. The CDR3 coding sequence is TGTGCCAGCTCACCACAGCGAGCGGGAGCCGGCAATGAGCAGTTCTTC.